This TCR beta chain was observed in a study of blood T cell repertoires in COVID-19. Study at large: Spain, Italy and the United States supplied samples that represented acute and convalescent COVID-19.

As originally analysed: Reference gene primers were amplified, and this amplification served to estimate nucleated cell counts. The assay was immunoSEQ multiplex PCR, and TCRdb's table has in-frame clones only and misses some. That table is the source of V, J and clone size, and D and trimming were worked out from the DNA. The data contain over 150,000 clones, about 80% of them singletons. The sequenced material came from peripheral blood. The sequence derives from a woman between 65 and 79 years old with acute or convalescent COVID-19.

The CDR3 is CASNGGGRFNEQFF. CDR3 nucleotide sequence: TGCGCCAGCAACGGGGGAGGGAGATTCAATGAGCAGTTCTTC. The V call is TRBV5-1, the J call TRBJ2-1; 7 nucleotides line up with TRBD2. After removal of 6 bases from V and 6 bases from J, the junction contained 9 bases not matched to a gene. This CDR3 contains 14 residues. Germline CDR1 and CDR2: SGHRS and YFSETQ.